A single sample is the source of the 8 T cell receptor beta chains below, sequenced in a study of blood T cells in healthy people across ages. A second roughly 7 to 11 cycle PCR used barcoded and J-beta primers. TCRdb reprocessed the 5' RACE reads with MiXCR, giving one entry per CDR3 protein. The sample holds 850,000 to 1,300,000 distinct CDR3 sequences, 45% seen once. Sequenced sample: blood. The receptors shown here come from a woman aged 55-75 years in good health.

The chain combines TRBV29-1 with TRBJ2-3; maybe TRBD1 (6 bases). CDR3 length equals 12 residues. The germline V gene encodes CDR1 SQVTM and CDR2 ANQGSEA. With 4 bases removed from V and 9 bases from J, the gap between germline ends came to 14 bases. The CDR3 here is CSVGKQGQTQYF. The CDR3 nucleotides read TGCAGCGTTGGCAAACAGGGTCAGACGCAGTATTTT.

With regard to this clonotype: Mismatch with germline at one junction end may stem from a read error. The J gene is TRBJ2-6, the V gene TRBV27, with 11 bases identical to TRBD2. The CDR3 is 18 amino acids. Germline V gene sequence: CDR1 MNHEY, CDR2 SMNVEV (reference sequence). CDR3 region: CASSFGTSGPSGANALTF. CDR3 nucleotide sequence: TGTGCCAGCAGTTTCGGGACTAGCGGACCCTCTGGGGCCAACGCCCTGACTTTC.

This clonotype was detected a few times. This chain uses TRBV13 with TRBJ2-5; weak D call: TRBD1 (6 bases). The CDR3 runs to 14 residues. Per germline, CDR1 PRHDT and CDR2 FYEKMQ (reference sequence). The V gene lost 2 bases and the J gene lost 6 bases, with 13 bases spanning the gap. The CDR3 region is CASSLPDGQKTQYF. For the CDR3, the DNA is TGTGCCAGCAGCTTACCCGACGGACAGAAGACCCAGTACTTC.

In regard to this clonotype: A much larger clone lies one base from this, so it may be a read error. The rearrangement joins TRBV4-2 to TRBJ2-3, with D perhaps TRBD1 (5 bases). V lost 7 bases to trimming and J lost 0 bases, with 11 bases between them. The germline V gene has CDR1 LGHNA and CDR2 YNFKEQ. The CDR3 is made up of 14 amino acids. The chain's CDR3 is CASNRSGSTDTQYF. The CDR3 DNA reads as TGTGCCAGCAACAGGAGTGGGAGCACAGATACGCAGTATTTT.

V gene TRBV27 combines with J gene TRBJ2-5, with 8 bases aligning to TRBD1. The germline V gene has CDR1 MNHEY and CDR2 SMNVEV (reference sequence). The CDR3 covers 16 residues. The trim removed 1 base at V and 11 bases at J, leaving 15 bases unmatched. This CDR3 reads CASSLYRGQGINEQYF. As DNA, the CDR3 is TGTGCCAGCAGTTTATATCGCGGACAGGGTATCAATGAGCAGTACTTC.

The chain links TRBV10-1 to TRBJ2-5; TRBD1 agrees at 7 bases. The J segment lost 0 bases and the V segment lost 5 bases, leaving 6 bases of the junction unmatched. Per germline, CDR1 WNHNN and CDR2 SYGVQD (reference sequence). The CDR3 is 15 residues long. Here the CDR3 reads CASSSTGTDQETQYF. Written as DNA, the CDR3 is TGCGCCAGCAGTTCTACCGGGACAGACCAAGAGACCCAGTACTTC.

CDR3 coding DNA: TGTGCCAGCAGCACCACAGCGGGAGGGCCCTACAATGAGCAGTTCTTC. It codes for CASSTTAGGPYNEQFF. The J gene is TRBJ2-1, the V gene TRBV7-9; 10 nucleotides align to TRBD2. In germline, CDR1 is SEHNR, CDR2 FQNEAQ (reference sequence). The CDR3 contains 16 residues. The V gene end was trimmed by 5 bases and the J gene end by 2 bases; junction bases not matched to a gene: 6.

In the case of this clonotype: Compared with germline, one end of the junction differs, possibly owing to a read error. This CDR3 reads CACSFRTPTSSTGLSATEAFF. CDR3 in DNA: TGTGCCTGCAGTTTCCGGACCCCCACCTCTTCCACAGGGTTGAGTGCTACTGAAGCTTTCTTT. The chain uses TRBV27 and TRBJ1-1; D may be TRBD1 (6 bases). From germline, CDR1 is MNHEY and CDR2 SMNVEV (reference sequence). This CDR3 is built from 21 residues.